What follows describes a single TCR beta chain. What it binds is not known. Method: immunoSEQ multiplex PCR; TCRdb's copy keeps in-frame clones and lacks some. The table has around 1.5 million clones, approximately 98% seen once; the top ten hold about 0.42%. This entry comes from a study of shared clonotypes between healthy human individuals. Trimming pared 3 bases from V and 0 bases from J, leaving 12 bases between. The CDR3 has 16 residues. CDR1 and CDR2 (germline): LNHDA, SQIVND (reference sequence). Each sample came from a Caucasian adult donor living in Nashville, Tennessee. Points from the study as a whole: On the whole, naive subsets had larger estimated richness than memory subsets had.

V gene TRBV19 combines with J gene TRBJ1-3; possibly TRBD1 for D (6 bases). The source of this sequence is a man aged 30 to 39 in good health. Sequenced sample: naive CD4+ T cells sorted from blood. The subset is: CD45RA+ positively selected. The CDR3 DNA reads as TGTGCCAGTAGTATGATGGCGGGGGCCTCTGGAAACACCATATATTTT. Translated, it gives CASSMMAGASGNTIYF.